Following are 27 T cell receptor beta chains from one sample sequenced in a study of CD8+ T cells in alopecia areata. As the sequencing template, cDNA was produced by extracting RNA and reverse transcribing it. Clones were read by immunoSEQ multiplex PCR, and TCRdb kept only the in-frame ones, dropping some. The repertoire holds over 150,000 clones, with roughly 60% as singletons. The sample here was CD4+ T cells sorted from blood, taken at week 0. The receptors here all came from a human donor with alopecia areata.

The J gene is TRBJ1-6, the V gene TRBV27; a possible D gene is TRBD1 (6 bases). The germline V and J ends were trimmed by 5 bases and 9 bases, with 11 bases remaining between them. The CDR3 length is 13 residues. CDR1 and CDR2 (germline): MNHEY, SMNVEV (reference sequence). CDR3 DNA sequence: TGTGCCAGCAGTATCCACAGGGTTTCACCCCTCCACTTT. Protein sequence: CASSIHRVSPLHF.

The chain combines TRBV4-3 with TRBJ2-1, with TRBD2 identical over 9 bases. Germline-derived CDR1 and CDR2 are LGHNA and YSLEER. The CDR3 is 18 residues long. After removal of 0 bases from V and 7 bases from J, the junction contained 13 bases not matched to a gene. The CDR3 coding sequence is TGCGCCAGCAGCCAAGATCTTCCCGGCGGGGGGGCTGGTAATGAGCAGTTCTTC. This gives the protein CASSQDLPGGGAGNEQFF.

This clone was recorded a few times. The gene calls are TRBV29-1 and TRBJ2-2; 12 bases line up with TRBD1. Germline trimming cut 3 bases from V and 2 bases from J; bases unmatched to any gene: 7. Germline-derived CDR1 and CDR2 are SQVTM and ANQGSEA. The CDR3 runs to 17 residues. The CDR3 here is CSVDPGQGASNTGELFF. Written as DNA, the CDR3 is TGCAGCGTTGACCCGGGACAGGGGGCGTCTAACACCGGGGAGCTGTTTTTT.

V is TRBV4-3 and J is TRBJ1-1; D is undetermined. Germline V gives CDR1 LGHNA, CDR2 YSLEER. The germline V and J ends were trimmed by 4 bases and 4 bases, with 13 bases remaining between them. The CDR3 loop spans 14 amino acids. The CDR3 DNA sequence: TGCGCCAGCAGCCCCGAGGGTTGGGCCACTGAAGCTTTCTTT. It encodes CASSPEGWATEAFF.

The V gene is TRBV29-1, the J gene TRBJ1-1, with D possibly matching TRBD1 (5 bases). Trimming removed 6 bases at V and 1 base at J, with 15 bases between. Germline-derived CDR1 and CDR2 are SQVTM and ANQGSEA. The CDR3 extends over 14 amino acids. The CDR3 region is CSVHNRNQNTEAFF. DNA of the CDR3: TGCAGCGTGCATAACAGGAATCAGAACACTGAAGCTTTCTTT.

The rearrangement uses TRBV6-4 and TRBJ2-1, with a weak D call TRBD2 (5 bases). Germline-derived CDR1 and CDR2 are MRHNA and SNTAGT. This CDR3 is 13 amino acids long. Trimming cost V 6 bases and J 6 bases, with 12 bases left between them. Here the CDR3 DNA reads TGTGCCAGCAGAAGAACGGGGTCCAATGAGCAGTTCTTC. As protein: CASRRTGSNEQFF.

This clone was observed a handful of times. This rearrangement joins TRBV5-1 to TRBJ2-1; 11 nucleotides match TRBD2. This CDR3 spans 15 amino acids. Trimming cost V 4 bases and J 5 bases; bases outside gene matches: 5. CDR1 SGHRS and CDR2 YFSETQ come from the germline V gene. CDR3: CASSEGTSGNNEQFF. As DNA, the CDR3 is TGCGCCAGCAGCGAAGGGACTAGCGGAAACAATGAGCAGTTCTTC. Variable domain in full (rest from reference TRBV5-1 and TRBJ2-1): KAGVTQTPRYLIKTRGQQVTLSCSPISGHRSVSWYQQTPGQGLQFLFEYFSETQRNKGNFPGRFSGRQFSNSRSEMNVSTLELGDSALYLCASSEGTSGNNEQFFGPGTRLTVL.

This clone has a single count. V usage is TRBV29-1 and J usage is TRBJ1-4; unclear D gene. Trimming removed 4 bases at V and 0 bases at J, with 9 bases between. Germline V gene data show CDR1 as SQVTM and CDR2 as ANQGSEA. The CDR3 covers 14 residues. Here the CDR3 reads CSVVGKATNEKLFF. The DNA for the CDR3 is TGCAGCGTTGTTGGGAAAGCAACTAATGAAAAACTGTTTTTT.

This clone has only a few counts. This rearrangement joins TRBV5-6 to TRBJ2-6; tentative D call: TRBD1 (5 bases). Trimming took 0 bases from V and 2 from J, leaving 9 bases between them. Germline V CDR1 and CDR2: SGHDT, YYEEEE. The CDR3 runs 16 residues. The CDR3 DNA sequence: TGTGCCAGCAGCTTGGATATAGGGGCTGGGGCCAACGTCCTGACTTTC. Translated, it gives CASSLDIGAGANVLTF.

The CDR3 coding sequence is TGTGCCAGCAGCTTAGATACCTATCAGCCCCAGCATTTT. Translated: CASSLDTYQPQHF. J is TRBJ1-5 and V is TRBV11-1, with unresolved D. Germline loops: CDR1 SGHAT, CDR2 FQDESV (reference sequence). The CDR3 is made up of 13 amino acids. Trimming cost V 1 base and J 5 bases, with 6 bases left between them.

This chain joins TRBV29-1 and TRBJ2-1; D is unclear. With 4 bases removed from V and 3 bases from J, the gap between germline ends came to 4 bases. This CDR3 is built from 11 residues. Germline loops: CDR1 SQVTM, CDR2 ANQGSEA. The CDR3 DNA sequence: TGCAGCGTTGTTATCTACAATGAGCAGTTCTTC. Protein sequence: CSVVIYNEQFF.

The chain employs TRBV10-3 and TRBJ1-1; D is undetermined. Germline V gives CDR1 ENHRY, CDR2 SYGVKD. V was shortened by 6 bases and J by 7 bases, with 12 bases between the two germline ends. The CDR3 is 12 amino acids. In DNA, the CDR3 is TGTGCCATCAGCAGGACCCCCAGTGAAGCTTTCTTT. Its protein product is CAISRTPSEAFF.

Comments on this clone: Other DNA sequences within the sample encode an identical CDR3. J is TRBJ1-1 and V is TRBV29-1; no clear D gene. Per germline, CDR1 SQVTM and CDR2 ANQGSEA. Trimming took off 4 bases at V and 0 bases at J, with 9 bases between the two ends. This CDR3 comprises 13 residues. CDR3 amino acids: CSVAGVLNTEAFF. The CDR3 DNA sequence: TGCAGCGTTGCCGGGGTACTGAACACTGAAGCTTTCTTT.

The V and J genes are TRBV6-5 and TRBJ1-4; 8 positions agree with TRBD1. Germline CDR1 and CDR2: MNHEY and SVGAGI. With 6 bases clipped from V and 2 bases from J, the junction kept 5 bases outside the gene matches. This CDR3 spans 15 amino acids. The DNA for the CDR3 is TGTGCCAGCAGACCAACAGGGGGTACTAATGAAAAACTGTTTTTT. It yields the protein CASRPTGGTNEKLFF.

This clone came up once. This rearrangement joins TRBV25-1 to TRBJ2-3; 7 nucleotides align to TRBD1. CDR1 is MGHDK and CDR2 is SYGVNS in the germline V gene. CDR3 length equals 16 residues. V lost 3 bases to trimming and J lost 3 bases; unmatched junction nucleotides: 9. For the CDR3, the DNA is TGTGCCAGCAGTGATGGAGGACAGGCCCTGACAGATACGCAGTATTTT. Translated: CASSDGGQALTDTQYF.

The V gene is TRBV18, the J gene TRBJ2-5; perhaps D is TRBD1 or TRBD2 (5 bases each). The CDR3 sequence is 13 residues long. The V end was cut by 3 bases, the J end by 0 bases, with 5 bases between. The germline CDR1 and CDR2 sequences are KGHSH and LQKENI. CDR3 coding DNA: TGTGCCAGCTCACCGGGACACCAAGAGACCCAGTACTTC. Translation: CASSPGHQETQYF.

This chain joins TRBV19 and TRBJ2-5; D is unclear. The CDR3 is made up of 13 amino acids. Trimming cost V 2 bases and J 5 bases, with 9 bases left between them. The germline CDR1 and CDR2 sequences are LNHDA and SQIVND (reference sequence). The CDR3 nucleotides read TGTGCCAGTAGTATATCTGGTCGTGAGACCCAGTACTTC. As protein: CASSISGRETQYF.

This clone was detected only a few times. The chain is built from TRBV15 and TRBJ1-5, with D perhaps matching TRBD1 (6 bases). The CDR3 is 14 residues long. V was cut by 5 bases and J by 1 base, with 9 bases left in between. Germline lookup yields CDR1 LNHNV and CDR2 YYDKDF (reference sequence). The CDR3 here is CATSGGQSNQPQHF. The CDR3 nucleotides read TGTGCCACCAGCGGGGGACAAAGCAATCAGCCCCAGCATTTT.

This chain uses TRBV13 with TRBJ2-3, with D perhaps matching TRBD2 (6 bases). This CDR3 is 17 amino acids long. Germline values: CDR1 PRHDT, CDR2 FYEKMQ (reference sequence). V dropped 8 bases and J dropped 1 base, with 22 bases sitting between them. The CDR3 region is CASSDRSASVGTDTQYF. CDR3 in DNA: TGTGCCAGCTCCGACCGATCGGCTAGCGTGGGCACAGATACGCAGTATTTT.

As DNA, the CDR3 is TGTGCCTGGAGTGTACGAATTAGTGGGGTGTCCAGTTACGAGCAGTACTTC. Translated, it gives CAWSVRISGVSSYEQYF. The rearrangement joins TRBV30 to TRBJ2-7, with D uncertain. In germline, CDR1 is GTSNPN, CDR2 SVGIG (reference sequence). The CDR3 spans 17 residues. Trimming removed 0 bases at V and 4 bases at J, with 22 bases between. The full variable domain, with the rest looked up from reference TRBV30 and TRBJ2-7, is SQTIHQWPATLVQPVGSPLSLECTVEGTSNPNLYWYRQAAGRGLQLLFYSVGIGQISSEVPQNLSASRPQDRQFILSSKKLLLSDSGFYLCAWSVRISGVSSYEQYFGPGTRLTVT.

V usage is TRBV19 and J usage is TRBJ1-2; 9 nucleotides match TRBD1. After removal of 9 bases from V and 9 bases from J, the junction contained 14 bases not matched to a gene. The length of the CDR3 is 14 residues. Germline V gene sequence: CDR1 LNHDA, CDR2 SQIVND (reference sequence). Written as DNA, the CDR3 is TGTGCCAGCTCTAACCCGGGACAGGGTTTGAGCTACACCTTC. Translating it yields CASSNPGQGLSYTF.

The rearrangement joins TRBV5-1 to TRBJ1-1; D is perhaps TRBD1 (6 bases). Germline values: CDR1 SGHRS, CDR2 YFSETQ. The V and J ends lost 0 bases and 4 bases respectively, with 10 bases between them. The CDR3 totals 14 residues. The CDR3, as DNA: TGCGCCAGCAGCTTGGACGGACAGCGCACTGAAGCTTTCTTT. Protein sequence: CASSLDGQRTEAFF.

The V call is TRBV29-1, the J call TRBJ2-1, with D perhaps TRBD2 (6 bases). Germline values: CDR1 SQVTM, CDR2 ANQGSEA. Trimming cost V 3 bases and J 3 bases, with 12 bases left between them. The CDR3 has 14 residues. The CDR3: CSVDSLANYNEQFF. CDR3 DNA sequence: TGCAGCGTTGATAGTCTAGCGAACTACAATGAGCAGTTCTTC.

The chain joins TRBV7-2 to TRBJ2-7; D unresolved. This CDR3 spans 13 amino acids. The V end lost 0 bases, the J end lost 5 bases, and 8 bases lay between the germline ends. CDR1 is SGHTA and CDR2 is FQGNSA in the germline V gene. CDR3: CASSLARLNEQYF. In nucleotides, the CDR3 is TGTGCCAGCAGCTTAGCCAGGCTCAACGAGCAGTACTTC.

V is TRBV27 and J is TRBJ1-3; D is unclear. The V end was cut by 6 bases, the J end by 3 bases, with 12 bases between. CDR1 and CDR2 from the germline V gene are MNHEY and SMNVEV (reference sequence). CDR3 length equals 14 residues. The CDR3 DNA is TGTGCCAGCAGAGGGCGCTCTGGTGGAAACACCATATATTTT. Its protein product is CASRGRSGGNTIYF.

Only one count was recorded for this clone. Additional DNA sequences in this sample encode the identical CDR3. The chain's CDR3 is CASSLGVSTDTQYF. CDR3 nucleotide sequence: TGTGCCAGCAGCTTGGGGGTTAGCACAGATACGCAGTATTTT. The rearrangement links TRBV5-6 to TRBJ2-3; D is uncertain. The V gene's germline CDR1 is SGHDT and CDR2 YYEEEE. V was cut by 0 bases and J by 0 bases, with 5 bases left in between. This CDR3 is 14 amino acids long. Using reference TRBV5-6 and TRBJ2-3 for the parts outside the CDR3, the full variable domain is DAGVTQSPTHLIKTRGQQVTLRCSPKSGHDTVSWYQQALGQGPQFIFQYYEEEERQRGNFPDRFSGHQFPNYSSELNVNALLLGDSALYLCASSLGVSTDTQYFGPGTRLTVL.

Here the CDR3 DNA reads TGTGCCAGCTCACCACCTAGCGGGGGGGAGAATGAGCAGTTCTTC. Its translation: CASSPPSGGENEQFF. This rearrangement joins TRBV18 to TRBJ2-1; 11 bases agree with TRBD2. The CDR3 is made up of 15 amino acids. V was clipped by 0 bases and J by 7 bases; unmatched bases: 2. Germline V lookup: CDR1 KGHSH, CDR2 LQKENI.